This is a list of T cell receptor beta chains from one sample in a study of T cell repertoires in ileal Crohn's disease. TCRdb's copy holds only in-frame clones and misses some; the assay was immunoSEQ multiplex PCR. The sample consists of about 31,000 clones, roughly 77% of them appearing once. Source material: ileal tissue. These receptors were collected from an adult with Crohn's disease. The CDR3 runs from the conserved cysteine through the conserved F or W. A D gene is named only where the DNA matches it firmly. Clone size is not always given. Where it is, it says once, few, many or a class for expanded clones.

D gene	clone size	V gene	J gene	CDR3 protein	CDR3 DNA
.	.	TRBV13	TRBJ2-4	CASTRGRDLAKNIQYF	TGTGCCAGCACCCGAGGCCGGGATTTAGCCAAAAACATTCAGTACTTC
.	once	TRBV6-5	TRBJ2-3	CASSAQGPDTQYF	TGTGCCAGCAGTGCCCAGGGCCCAGATACGCAGTATTTT
TRBD1	.	TRBV6-5	TRBJ2-7	CASSQPRQGDHEQYF	TGTGCCAGCAGTCAACCAAGACAGGGGGACCACGAGCAGTACTTC
.	.	TRBV6-4	TRBJ2-5	CASSGLVAPETQYF	TGTGCCAGCAGTGGACTGGTGGCCCCCGAGACCCAGTACTTC
TRBD1	once	TRBV5-8	TRBJ1-2	CASSSWTGGDVYGYTF	TGTGCCAGCAGCAGCTGGACAGGGGGGGATGTTTATGGCTACACCTTC
TRBD1	.	TRBV5-6	TRBJ2-4	CASSFRRPTGGTQYF	TGTGCCAGCAGCTTTAGGCGGCCTACAGGGGGCACGCAGTACTTC
TRBD1	.	TRBV10-3	TRBJ1-2	CAISESDRGHSYTF	TGTGCCATCAGTGAGTCGGACAGGGGTCACAGCTACACCTTC
TRBD1	few	TRBV6-6	TRBJ2-7	CASRTDRDHYEQYF	TGTGCCAGCAGGACGGACAGGGACCACTACGAGCAGTACTTC
TRBD1	.	TRBV6-5	TRBJ2-5	CASSTYVTGQETQYF	TGTGCCAGCAGTACCTATGTGACAGGGCAAGAGACCCAGTACTTC
TRBD1	.	TRBV7-9	TRBJ1-1	CASSSRTGRKGTEAFF	TGTGCCAGCAGCTCCCGGACAGGTCGGAAAGGGACTGAAGCTTTCTTT
.	.	TRBV6-1	TRBJ1-5	CASSGGGTGQSQHF	TGTGCCAGCAGTGGGGGGGGGACGGGGCAGTCCCAGCATTTT
TRBD1	.	TRBV18	TRBJ2-7	CASSPVMGQGLVQYF	TGTGCCAGCTCACCAGTCATGGGACAGGGATTAGTGCAGTACTTC
.	.	TRBV15	TRBJ1-1	CATSPGRGSTEAFF	TGTGCCACCAGCCCCGGCAGGGGTAGCACTGAAGCTTTCTTT
.	.	TRBV7-2	TRBJ2-2	CASSISRGIGELFF	TGTGCCAGCAGCATATCCCGGGGGATCGGGGAGCTGTTTTTT
TRBD1	.	TRBV27	TRBJ2-3	CASSHRTGSDTQYF	TGTGCCAGCAGTCACCGGACAGGGTCCGATACGCAGTATTTT
.	.	TRBV6-6	TRBJ2-4	CASSYSGRHSWDIQYF	TGTGCCAGCAGTTACTCAGGCAGACATTCTTGGGACATTCAGTACTTC
TRBD1	.	TRBV27	TRBJ2-7	CASNPGGRSAEQYF	TGTGCCAGCAACCCAGGGGGCCGTTCGGCCGAGCAGTACTTC
.	.	TRBV6-5	TRBJ2-6	CASRYSGANVLTF	TGTGCCAGCAGATACTCTGGGGCCAACGTCCTGACTTTC
TRBD1	.	TRBV19	TRBJ2-7	CASSITGASYEQYF	TGTGCCAGTAGTATCACAGGGGCCTCCTACGAGCAGTACTTC
.	.	TRBV19	TRBJ1-4	CASTPNFSNEKLFF	TGTGCCAGTACCCCAAATTTTTCTAATGAAAAACTGTTTTTT
TRBD1	.	TRBV28	TRBJ1-6	CASSLKSGTGAFAYNSPLHF	TGTGCCAGCAGTTTAAAAAGTGGGACAGGGGCGTTCGCGTATAATTCACCCCTCCACTTT
TRBD2	.	TRBV11-2	TRBJ2-1	CASSPRTSAYNEQFF	TGTGCCAGCAGCCCCCGGACTAGCGCCTACAATGAGCAGTTCTTC
.	.	TRBV7-2	TRBJ2-1	CASSRLSGTYNEQFF	TGTGCCAGCAGCAGGCTTAGCGGTACCTACAATGAGCAGTTCTTC